Each of the 10 T cell receptor beta chains below was sequenced from the same sample in a study of vaccination and CD4 T cells after COVID-19. The Oncomine TCR Beta short-read assay was applied to DNA of cultured CD4+ T cells. TCRdb analysed the PCR reads with MiXCR anew, one entry per CDR3 protein. The sample lists roughly 8,700 distinct CDR3 sequences; 40% to 60% were seen once. No antigens are known for them. The treatment denotes: roughly 10-day PBMC culture with coronavirus spike peptide pools or control peptides (ViraFEST assay). The unexposed donor's CD4+ T cells were collected before the COVID-19 pandemic (2011-2018). The source material was CD4+ T cells from blood, cultured in vitro. The receptors here all came from a human donor in good health.

This clonotype was recorded a few times. This chain connects TRBV10-1 to TRBJ2-5, with TRBD1 as a possible D gene (6 bases). Looked up from germline, CDR1 is WNHNN and CDR2 is SYGVQD (reference sequence). Trimming shortened V by 0 bases and J by 4 bases, and 9 bases separated the two germline ends. CDR3 size: 14 residues. CDR3 in DNA: TGCGCCAGCAGTGAGTCGAAGGGGGTAGAGACCCAGTACTTC. It specifies CASSESKGVETQYF.

This clonotype was detected only a few times. V and J are TRBV7-9 and TRBJ2-5; 7 positions match TRBD2. The CDR3 is 15 amino acids. Germline V CDR1 and CDR2: SEHNR, FQNEAQ (reference sequence). V gave up 5 bases and J gave up 5 bases; unmatched junction bases: 11. CDR3 residues: CASSRGLDRRETQYF. The CDR3, as DNA: TGTGCCAGCAGCCGCGGACTAGATCGTCGCGAGACCCAGTACTTC.

This clonotype has a single count. The V call is TRBV2, the J call TRBJ1-2; TRBD1 is a possible D gene (5 bases). Germline V gene sequence: CDR1 SNHLY, CDR2 FYNNEI. V dropped 0 bases and J dropped 2 bases, with 16 bases sitting between them. This CDR3 has 17 amino acids. CDR3 DNA: TGTGCCAGCAGTGAAGCCTCGAGGGGCGCGGGGAACTATGGCTACACCTTC. Translated, it gives CASSEASRGAGNYGYTF.

The chain recombines TRBV20-1 with TRBJ2-2, with no clear D. The V and J ends lost 2 bases and 0 bases respectively, with 7 bases between them. Per the germline V gene, CDR1 is DFQATT and CDR2 is SNEGSKA (reference sequence). The CDR3 length is 14 residues. The CDR3 loop is CSARRRSNTGELFF. CDR3 DNA sequence: TGCAGTGCTAGAAGACGCTCGAACACCGGGGAGCTGTTTTTT.

This rearrangement joins TRBV7-9 to TRBJ1-2, with D maybe TRBD1 (6 bases). Germline assignment: CDR1 SEHNR and CDR2 FQNEAQ (reference sequence). This CDR3 is 15 amino acids long. V lost 3 bases and J 4 bases, leaving 15 bases between the germline ends. CDR3 residues: CASSLGAGRGYGYTF. CDR3 coding DNA: TGTGCCAGCAGCTTGGGAGCTGGCAGGGGCTATGGCTACACCTTC.

For the CDR3, the DNA is TGCAGCGTTGATAAACTAGCGGGAGCTGAGCAGTTCTTC. Translating it yields CSVDKLAGAEQFF. The rearrangement uses TRBV29-1 and TRBJ2-1; 11 bases align to TRBD2. The V gene's germline CDR1 is SQVTM and CDR2 ANQGSEA. Losses at the gene ends were 3 bases for V and 9 bases for J; bases not matched to a gene: 4. CDR3 length: 13 residues.

This clonotype is labeled as large. The genes are TRBV6-2 or TRBV6-3 and TRBJ1-1; TRBD1 is a possible D gene (6 bases). Trimming pared 5 bases from V and 1 base from J, leaving 11 bases between. There are 14 residues in the CDR3. Looked up from germline, CDR1 is MNHEY and CDR2 is SVGEGT. The CDR3 DNA reads as TGTGCCAGCAGTCTCAGGGGAACGAACACTGAAGCTTTCTTT. Protein sequence: CASSLRGTNTEAFF.

The table lists this clonotype with a few counts. V is TRBV7-9 and J is TRBJ1-1, with D possibly matching TRBD1 (6 bases). The V and J ends lost 1 base and 4 bases respectively, with 10 bases between them. CDR1 is SEHNR, CDR2 FQNEAQ, per germline (reference sequence). The CDR3 consists of 14 residues. The CDR3 DNA follows: TGTGCCAGCAGCTTAGGGGTAGGGGGCACTGAAGCTTTCTTT. The encoded protein is CASSLGVGGTEAFF.

As concerns this clonotype: The junction departs from the called germline gene at one end, perhaps through a read error. The J gene is TRBJ2-2, the V gene TRBV6-4; 14 bases are shared with TRBD2. The CDR3 covers 17 residues. From germline, CDR1 is MRHNA and CDR2 SNTAGT. The CDR3 DNA is TGTGCCAGCAGTGAAATGGGACTAGCGGGAGACATCGGGGGGCTGTTTTTT. Translation: CASSEMGLAGDIGGLFF.

This clonotype showed up just a few times. V and J are TRBV20-1 and TRBJ1-2; D not certain. CDR1 is DFQATT and CDR2 is SNEGSKA in the germline V gene (reference sequence). This CDR3 comprises 10 residues. The CDR3 protein is CSGRTDGYTF. CDR3 DNA: TGCAGCGGACGGACGGATGGCTACACCTTC.